The clone carrying this T cell receptor (beta chain) appeared a few times. This record belongs to a study of blood T cell repertoires in COVID-19. Study overall: The United States, Italy and Spain provided the acute and convalescent COVID-19 samples. Sample material is recorded as cDNA or gDNA derived from T cells, B-cell-depleted T cells, or PBMCs.

This CDR3 has 15 residues. Trimming took 5 bases from V and 0 from J; bases not matched to a gene: 6. Germline CDR1 SGHAT, CDR2 FQNNGV. Seattle cases were enrolled at active infection and followed longitudinally. Authors' processing steps: Nucleated cell counts were estimated from reference gene primer amplification. Here immunoSEQ multiplex PCR was the method, and the copy in TCRdb shows in-frame clones only, minus some. The V and J calls and the clone size are those of that table, but D and trimming were determined from the DNA. Of some 130,000 clones in the sample, around 89% were seen once. The TCR comes from a man in his 60s with COVID-19, enrolled during active disease. Specimen: peripheral blood. This chain connects TRBV11-2 to TRBJ2-7; 8 bases agree with TRBD1. The CDR3 DNA reads as TGTGCCAGCAGCACGGGACAGGCCGGCTCCTACGAGCAGTACTTC. Translated, it gives CASSTGQAGSYEQYF.